This T cell receptor (beta chain) came from a study of CD8 T cells in Susac syndrome. Study observations and caveats: The authors acknowledged that the study's TCR sequencing and HLA analysis involved relatively few individuals.

RNA in amounts of roughly 0.5 to 1 ug was reverse transcribed with random hexamers. Across 54 Vbeta and 13 Jbeta, TCR beta CDR3 was amplified with immunoSEQ multiplex PCR. TCRdb reprocessed the immunoSEQ multiplex PCR reads with MiXCR, giving one entry per CDR3 protein. Found here are 100,000 to 150,000 distinct CDR3 sequences, about 96% of them singletons; the top ten hold roughly 0.11%. Sequencing of TCR beta, carried out with a high-throughput approach, was applied to CD8+ and CD4+ T cells from the blood. Healthy donors acted as controls, with matching for age and sex. CDR1 MNHEY and CDR2 SMNVEV come from the germline V gene (reference sequence). This CDR3 has 14 residues. V gave up 3 bases and J gave up 0 bases, with 3 bases separating them. A note on this clonotype: Its antigen is currently unknown.

The origin of this receptor is a human donor in good health. The chain is built from TRBV27 and TRBJ2-6, with D hard to call. The material sequenced was CD4+ T cells from PBMCs. CDR3 in amino acids: CASSFSSGANVLTF. The CDR3 DNA follows: TGTGCCAGCAGTTTTAGCTCTGGGGCCAACGTCCTGACTTTC.